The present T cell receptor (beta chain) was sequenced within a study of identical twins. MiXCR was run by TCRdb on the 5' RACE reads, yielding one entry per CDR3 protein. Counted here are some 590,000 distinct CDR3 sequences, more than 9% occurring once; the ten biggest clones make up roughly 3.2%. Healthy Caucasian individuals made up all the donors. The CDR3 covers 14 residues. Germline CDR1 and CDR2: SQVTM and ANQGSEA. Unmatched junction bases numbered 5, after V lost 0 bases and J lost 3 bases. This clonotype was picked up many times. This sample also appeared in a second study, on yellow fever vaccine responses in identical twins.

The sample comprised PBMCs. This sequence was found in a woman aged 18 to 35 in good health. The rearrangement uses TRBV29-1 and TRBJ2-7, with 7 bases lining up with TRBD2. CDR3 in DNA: TGCAGCGTTGAAGATCGGGGGGAAGGCTACGAGCAGTACTTC. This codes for CSVEDRGEGYEQYF.